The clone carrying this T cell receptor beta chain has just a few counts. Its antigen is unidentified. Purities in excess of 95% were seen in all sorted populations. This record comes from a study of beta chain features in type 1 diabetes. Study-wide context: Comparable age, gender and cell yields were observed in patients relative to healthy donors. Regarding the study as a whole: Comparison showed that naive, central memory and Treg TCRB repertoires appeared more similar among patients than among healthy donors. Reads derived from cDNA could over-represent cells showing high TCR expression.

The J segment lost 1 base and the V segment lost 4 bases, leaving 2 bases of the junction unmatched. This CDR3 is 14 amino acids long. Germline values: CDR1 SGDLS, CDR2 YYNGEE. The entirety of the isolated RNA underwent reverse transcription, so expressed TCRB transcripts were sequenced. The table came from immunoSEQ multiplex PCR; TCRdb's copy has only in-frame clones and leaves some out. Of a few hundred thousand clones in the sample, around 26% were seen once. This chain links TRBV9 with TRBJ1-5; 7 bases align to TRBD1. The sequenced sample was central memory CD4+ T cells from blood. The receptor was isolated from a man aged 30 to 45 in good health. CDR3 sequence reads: CASSPQGSNQPQHF. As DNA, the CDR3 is TGTGCCAGCAGCCCACAGGGGAGCAATCAGCCCCAGCATTTT.